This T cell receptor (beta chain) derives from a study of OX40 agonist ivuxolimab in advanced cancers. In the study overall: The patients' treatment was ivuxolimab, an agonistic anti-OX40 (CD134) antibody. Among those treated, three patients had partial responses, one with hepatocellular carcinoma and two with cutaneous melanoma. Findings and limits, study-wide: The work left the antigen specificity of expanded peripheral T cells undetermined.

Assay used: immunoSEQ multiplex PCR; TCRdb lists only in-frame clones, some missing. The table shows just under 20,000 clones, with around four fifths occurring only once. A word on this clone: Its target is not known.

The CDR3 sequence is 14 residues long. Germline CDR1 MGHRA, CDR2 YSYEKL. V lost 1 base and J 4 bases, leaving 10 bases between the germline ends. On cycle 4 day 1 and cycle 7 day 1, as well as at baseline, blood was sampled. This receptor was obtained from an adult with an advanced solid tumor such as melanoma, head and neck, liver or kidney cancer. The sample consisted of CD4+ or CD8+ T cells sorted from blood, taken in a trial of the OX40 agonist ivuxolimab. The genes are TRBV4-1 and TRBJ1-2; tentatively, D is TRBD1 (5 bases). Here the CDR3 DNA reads TGCGCCAGCAGCCAAGTCGGGACGCTCTATGGCTACACCTTC. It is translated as CASSQVGTLYGYTF.